The TCR beta chain under discussion was sequenced for a study of a mutant IDH1 vaccine in newly diagnosed glioma. Study outcomes and limitations: Top peripheral T cell clonotype shifts appeared unrelated to pseudoprogression.

Of note for this clone: Its target is unknown.

V lost 2 bases and J lost 3, with 13 bases in between. Per the germline V gene, CDR1 is GTSNPN and CDR2 is SVGIG (reference sequence). CDR3 length: 14 amino acids. This sample's time point: week 35, safety follow-up. Topical imiquimod was applied with each vaccine dose, which held 300 ug of mutant IDH1 20-mer peptide. Libraries were prepared by immunoSEQ multiplex PCR; TCRdb keeps only in-frame clonotypes and omits some of them. Found here are 60,000 to 75,000 clones, around nine tenths of them singletons; the top ten hold about 2%. The TCR originated in a man aged 25 to 45 with glioma. Material: PBMCs, obtained from a glioma patient whose treatment included an IDH1 peptide vaccine. The rearrangement uses TRBV30 and TRBJ1-1; weak D call: TRBD1 (6 bases). CDR3 coding DNA: TGTGCCTGGAGTCCTCACAGGGAGGACACTGAAGCTTTCTTT. Encoded protein: CAWSPHREDTEAFF.